The clone carrying this T cell receptor (beta chain) occurred a few times. The entry originates in a study of blood T cell repertoires in COVID-19. Overall study: The samples span acute and convalescent COVID-19 from the United States, Italy and Spain. Sample material is recorded as cDNA or gDNA derived from T cells, B-cell-depleted T cells, or PBMCs.

TCRdb's copy holds only in-frame clones and misses some; the assay was immunoSEQ multiplex PCR. Among 200,000 to 250,000 clones, around 87% were seen once, and the ten largest hold over 12%. Cohort assignment relied on participant-reported clinical history. The specimen was PBMCs or T cells enriched from blood (not recorded which). The TCR sequence derives from a man aged 25 to 45 who had been exposed to COVID-19.

This CDR3 reads CASSLRGGGQPQHF. CDR3 DNA: TGCGCCAGCAGCTTGCGGGGGGGCGGTCAGCCCCAGCATTTT. V is TRBV5-1 and J is TRBJ1-5; tentatively, D is TRBD1 (6 bases). This CDR3 comprises 14 residues. V was trimmed by 1 base and J by 6 bases, leaving 11 bases between them. Looked up from germline, CDR1 is SGHRS and CDR2 is YFSETQ.